A selection of T cell receptor beta chains follows, all from one sample in a study of cytomegalovirus exposure and HLA in healthy donors. Clones were sequenced by immunoSEQ multiplex PCR, and TCRdb holds only the in-frame ones, with some missing. The sample gives some 330,000 clones, 86% of which show up once; about 0.8% is in the top ten. The sequenced sample was PBMCs. All receptors derive from a woman aged 18-29 years in good health and CMV-seronegative. CDR3s include the opening cysteine and the closing phenylalanine or tryptophan. D genes are given only for firm matches. For some rows the clone size is stated as once, few or many, or as a class when expanded; others skip it.

-	TRBV2	once	TRBJ1-5	TGTGCCAGCACCAGACAGGAGAATCAGCCCCAGCATTTT	CASTRQENQPQHF
-	TRBV29-1	-	TRBJ2-7	TGCAGCGTTGAAGGGCTACGGGGTGGCGAGCAGTACTTC	CSVEGLRGGEQYF
TRBD2	TRBV9	-	TRBJ2-2	TGTGCCAGCAGCGCCCCCCCGAGCGGGGCCTTCGTCGGGGAGCTGTTTTTT	CASSAPPSGAFVGELFF
TRBD1	TRBV18	-	TRBJ1-3	TGTGCCAGCTCACCCGTAGGGGGCTTCTCTGGAAACACCATATATTTT	CASSPVGGFSGNTIYF
TRBD1	TRBV4-3	-	TRBJ2-7	TGCGCCAGCAGCCAAGAACCGGGACAGTCTTTAACCAAGCAGTACTTC	CASSQEPGQSLTKQYF
-	TRBV13	-	TRBJ2-1	TGTGCCAGCAGCTTAGATCGTATTAGTGGGGGCGATGAGCAGTTCTTC	CASSLDRISGGDEQFF
TRBD2	TRBV19	-	TRBJ2-5	TGTGCCAGTAGTACGGCGGGAGTACAAGAGACCCAGTACTTC	CASSTAGVQETQYF
TRBD2	TRBV5-8	-	TRBJ2-3	TGTGCCAGCAGCTTGGGGACTAGCGGGAGTTGGGGCACAGATACGCAGTATTTT	CASSLGTSGSWGTDTQYF
-	TRBV5-6	-	TRBJ1-2	TGTGCCAGCAGCCCGGGTGCAGAAAACTATGGCTACACCTTC	CASSPGAENYGYTF
-	TRBV18	-	TRBJ2-7	TGTGCCAGCTCACCGGGGCAGGGAAGGTACGAGCAGTACTTC	CASSPGQGRYEQYF
-	TRBV18	-	TRBJ2-5	TGTGCCAGCTCACGGGTGGCATATAGGCCGGGTGAGACCCAGTACTTC	CASSRVAYRPGETQYF
TRBD2	TRBV2	-	TRBJ2-2	TGTGCCAGCAGTCTCACTAGCGGAGGATTCACCGGGGAGCTGTTTTTT	CASSLTSGGFTGELFF
TRBD1	TRBV5-1	-	TRBJ2-1	TGCGCCAGCGGCGAGACAGGGATTTACAATGAGCAGTTCTTC	CASGETGIYNEQFF
TRBD1	TRBV28	-	TRBJ1-2	TGTGCCAGCAGGACAGGGGAAGTTTATGGCTACACCTTC	CASRTGEVYGYTF
-	TRBV6-5	-	TRBJ2-2	TGTGCCAGCAGTTTTGTCTGGAGAGAAAACACCGGGGAGCTGTTTTTT	CASSFVWRENTGELFF
-	TRBV5-4	-	TRBJ1-2	TGTGCCAGCAGCTTGTGGACAGCCGGTGATGGCTACACCTTC	CASSLWTAGDGYTF
TRBD1	TRBV6-4	-	TRBJ1-1	TGTGCCAGCAGGGAGACAGGGGGCGTCGGCACTGAAGCTTTCTTT	CASRETGGVGTEAFF
TRBD2	TRBV5-1	-	TRBJ2-1	TGCGCCAGCAGCTTGAAACTAGCGGGAGCTGAATCCTACAATGAGCAGTTCTTC	CASSLKLAGAESYNEQFF
TRBD2	TRBV7-6	-	TRBJ2-7	TGTGCCAGCAGCTTAGCGAGTCTGGGAGGGTCGGCGGATTCACGGGAGCAGTACTTC	CASSLASLGGSADSREQYF
TRBD2	TRBV29-1	-	TRBJ2-4	TGCACCCCCGGGGGGGGGCGGAGGGCCAAAAACATTCAGTACTTC	CTPGGGRRAKNIQYF
-	TRBV15	-	TRBJ2-7	TGTGCCACCAGCAGAGCCGGGGGAAGCTCCTACGAGCAGTACTTC	CATSRAGGSSYEQYF
TRBD1	TRBV15	-	TRBJ1-4	TGTGCCACCAGCAGGGCTACAGGGGGCAGTGAAAAACTGTTTTTT	CATSRATGGSEKLFF
-	TRBV9	-	TRBJ1-2	TGTGCCAGCAGCGTAGGGACAGAGGTTAACTATGGCTACACCTTC	CASSVGTEVNYGYTF
-	TRBV29-1	-	TRBJ2-7	TGCAGCGTTGCAGGGGACTCCTACGAGCAGTACTTC	CSVAGDSYEQYF
-	TRBV19	-	TRBJ2-3	TGTGCCAGTATTAGCGGATACACAGATACGCAGTATTTT	CASISGYTDTQYF
TRBD2	TRBV9	few	TRBJ2-1	TGTGCCAGCAGTCGGACCCCCGGACTAGCGGGAGATGAGCAGTTCTTC	CASSRTPGLAGDEQFF